These 13 T cell receptor beta chains originate from one sample sequenced in a study of T-cell reconstitution after alpha-beta-depleted transplantation in children. A library of TCRbeta sequences, prepared with unique molecular identifiers, was generated. TCRdb ran MiXCR on the PCR reads and lists one entry per CDR3 protein. The top ten hold around 5% of the sample, which has some 840,000 distinct CDR3 sequences, about 16% seen once. Sequenced here: PBMCs, mostly from graft donor cells, sampled 360 days after TCRalphabeta/CD19-depleted stem cell transplant. These receptor sequences come from a male patient aged 10 to 17 who had a stem cell transplant for acute lymphoblastic leukemia, so the T cells may come from the graft donor.

The chain is built from TRBV15 and TRBJ2-7; D is perhaps TRBD1 or TRBD2 (5 bases each). Per the germline V gene, CDR1 is LNHNV and CDR2 is YYDKDF (reference sequence). This CDR3 contains 13 residues. Between the trimmed V and J ends, which lost 3 bases and 11 bases, there was a span of 17 bases. Written as DNA, the CDR3 is TGTGCCACCAGCAGCGTCGGAAGGGACGGGAAGTACTTC. It encodes CATSSVGRDGKYF.

This sequence joins TRBV7-9 and TRBJ2-3; D is uncertain. The CDR3 has 15 residues. The V and J ends lost 3 bases and 1 base respectively, with 11 bases between them. The germline CDR1 and CDR2 sequences are SEHNR and FQNEAQ (reference sequence). The CDR3 sequence is CASSLALGGTDTQYF. As DNA, the CDR3 is TGTGCCAGCAGCTTGGCCCTAGGAGGCACAGATACGCAGTATTTT.

This clonotype was detected only a few times. The chain carries TRBV11-2 and TRBJ2-2, with D perhaps TRBD2 (6 bases). V was pared by 2 bases and J by 5 bases, with 12 bases between. CDR1 is SGHAT and CDR2 is FQNNGV in the germline V gene. The length of the CDR3 is 15 residues. CDR3 residues: CASSLLGGGTGELFF. The CDR3 bases are TGTGCCAGCAGCTTACTGGGCGGAGGGACCGGGGAGCTGTTTTTT.

A few counts support this clonotype. The J gene is TRBJ2-1, the V gene TRBV20-1; D uncertain. Looked up from germline, CDR1 is DFQATT and CDR2 is SNEGSKA (reference sequence). V was cut by 3 bases and J by 6 bases, with 18 bases left in between. The CDR3 spans 15 residues. CDR3 region: CSASSRRIHSNEQFF. The CDR3 DNA sequence: TGCAGTGCTAGTTCGCGCAGAATTCATAGCAATGAGCAGTTCTTC.

Many counts were recorded for this clonotype. The chain uses TRBV2 and TRBJ2-1, with 7 bases aligning to TRBD2. Germline loops: CDR1 SNHLY, CDR2 FYNNEI. The CDR3 loop spans 14 amino acids. The ends lost 8 bases at V and 12 bases at J; junction bases unmatched: 16. Written as DNA, the CDR3 is TGTGCCAGCTCACTAGCGACCATCAAAGGTGTGCAGTTCTTC. This encodes CASSLATIKGVQFF.

This clonotype was detected a few times. The V gene is TRBV7-3, the J gene TRBJ2-2; 8 bases agree with TRBD1. CDR1 SGHTA and CDR2 FQGTGA come from the germline V gene. The length of the CDR3 is 15 residues. V lost 1 base, J lost 9 bases, and 7 bases stayed unmatched. The CDR3 loop is CASSLMQGARRELFF. The CDR3 DNA reads TGTGCCAGCAGCTTAATGCAGGGGGCAAGGAGGGAGCTGTTTTTT.

This clonotype was counted a few times. The chain links TRBV4-2 to TRBJ2-3, with D unclear. Germline lookup yields CDR1 LGHNA and CDR2 YNFKEQ. The CDR3 sequence is 16 residues long. Trimming pared 0 bases from V and 4 bases from J, leaving 14 bases between. CDR3 nucleotide sequence: TGTGCCAGCAGCCAAGAAATGGGCCTAGGTCCAGATACGCAGTATTTT. Encoded protein: CASSQEMGLGPDTQYF.

A few counts support this clonotype. The V call is TRBV20-1, the J call TRBJ2-1, with 10 bases aligning to TRBD2. Germline-derived CDR1 and CDR2 are DFQATT and SNEGSKA (reference sequence). The trim removed 2 bases at V and 10 bases at J, leaving 5 bases unmatched. The CDR3 has 13 residues. The CDR3 nucleotides read TGCAGTGCTAGACTAGCGGGAGTTGGGGAGCAGTTCTTC. Protein: CSARLAGVGEQFF.

The table lists this clonotype with a few counts. V usage is TRBV5-4 and J usage is TRBJ2-1, with D hard to call. This CDR3 is built from 15 residues. Germline CDR1 is SGHNT and CDR2 is YYREEE (reference sequence). Trimming took off 1 base at V and 4 bases at J, with 12 bases between the two ends. The CDR3 loop is CASSLSTQGYNEQFF. CDR3 DNA: TGTGCCAGCAGCTTGTCCACGCAAGGGTACAATGAGCAGTTCTTC.

In the case of this clonotype: Germline and junction disagree at one end, which may indicate a read error. This sequence joins TRBV12-3 or TRBV12-4 and TRBJ2-3; 7 bases agree with TRBD2. The CDR3 covers 15 residues. This chain's CDR3 is CASRSFTSVTDPQYF. The CDR3 DNA is TGTGCCAGCAGATCTTTCACTAGCGTCACAGATCCGCAGTATTTT.

The chain is built from TRBV3-1 and TRBJ1-4; D gene uncertain. With 0 bases removed from V and 0 bases from J, the gap between germline ends came to 5 bases. Germline assignment: CDR1 LGHDT and CDR2 YNNKEL (reference sequence). The CDR3 contains 15 residues. As DNA, the CDR3 is TGTGCCAGCAGCCAAGAGGTTACAACTAATGAAAAACTGTTTTTT. Translation: CASSQEVTTNEKLFF.

This clonotype was observed a few times. This rearrangement joins TRBV12-3 or TRBV12-4 to TRBJ1-1, with no clear D. V lost 4 bases to trimming and J lost 0 bases, with 9 bases between them. The CDR3 contains 14 residues. CDR3 sequence (DNA): TGTGCCAGCAGTTACGTCCGGCTGAACACTGAAGCTTTCTTT. It codes for CASSYVRLNTEAFF.

This clonotype was seen repeatedly, ten times or more. CDR3 region: CASSSRTQNEQFF. The CDR3 nucleotides are TGCGCCAGCAGCTCCCGGACTCAAAATGAGCAGTTCTTC. The chain uses TRBV5-1 and TRBJ2-1, with D possibly matching TRBD2 (5 bases). The CDR3 consists of 13 residues. Trimming pared 3 bases from V and 7 bases from J, leaving 11 bases between. The germline CDR1 and CDR2 sequences are SGHRS and YFSETQ.